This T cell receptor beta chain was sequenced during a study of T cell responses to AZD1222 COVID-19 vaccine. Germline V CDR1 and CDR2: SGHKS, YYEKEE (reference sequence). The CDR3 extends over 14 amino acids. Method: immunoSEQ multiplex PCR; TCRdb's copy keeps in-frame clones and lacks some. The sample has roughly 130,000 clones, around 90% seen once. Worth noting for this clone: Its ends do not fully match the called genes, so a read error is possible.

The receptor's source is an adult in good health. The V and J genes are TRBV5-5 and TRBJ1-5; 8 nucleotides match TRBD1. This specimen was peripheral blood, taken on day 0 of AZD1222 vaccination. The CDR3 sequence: CASSYGTGQTRFRF. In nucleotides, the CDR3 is TGTGCCAGCAGCTATGGGACAGGCCAGACTCGCTTTCGTTTT.